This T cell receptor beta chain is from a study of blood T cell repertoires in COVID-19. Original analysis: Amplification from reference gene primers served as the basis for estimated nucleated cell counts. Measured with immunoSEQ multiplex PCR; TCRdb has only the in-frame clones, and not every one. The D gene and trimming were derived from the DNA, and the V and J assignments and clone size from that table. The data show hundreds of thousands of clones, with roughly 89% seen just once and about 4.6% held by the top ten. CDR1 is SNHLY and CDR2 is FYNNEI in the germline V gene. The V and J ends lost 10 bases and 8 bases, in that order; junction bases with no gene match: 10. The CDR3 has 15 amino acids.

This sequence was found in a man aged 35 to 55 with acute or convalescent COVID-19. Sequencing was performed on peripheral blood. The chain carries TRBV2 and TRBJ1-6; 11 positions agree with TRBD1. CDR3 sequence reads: CAIQGGTGGYSPLHF. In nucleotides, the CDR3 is TGTGCCATCCAGGGAGGGACAGGGGGTTATTCACCCCTCCACTTT.